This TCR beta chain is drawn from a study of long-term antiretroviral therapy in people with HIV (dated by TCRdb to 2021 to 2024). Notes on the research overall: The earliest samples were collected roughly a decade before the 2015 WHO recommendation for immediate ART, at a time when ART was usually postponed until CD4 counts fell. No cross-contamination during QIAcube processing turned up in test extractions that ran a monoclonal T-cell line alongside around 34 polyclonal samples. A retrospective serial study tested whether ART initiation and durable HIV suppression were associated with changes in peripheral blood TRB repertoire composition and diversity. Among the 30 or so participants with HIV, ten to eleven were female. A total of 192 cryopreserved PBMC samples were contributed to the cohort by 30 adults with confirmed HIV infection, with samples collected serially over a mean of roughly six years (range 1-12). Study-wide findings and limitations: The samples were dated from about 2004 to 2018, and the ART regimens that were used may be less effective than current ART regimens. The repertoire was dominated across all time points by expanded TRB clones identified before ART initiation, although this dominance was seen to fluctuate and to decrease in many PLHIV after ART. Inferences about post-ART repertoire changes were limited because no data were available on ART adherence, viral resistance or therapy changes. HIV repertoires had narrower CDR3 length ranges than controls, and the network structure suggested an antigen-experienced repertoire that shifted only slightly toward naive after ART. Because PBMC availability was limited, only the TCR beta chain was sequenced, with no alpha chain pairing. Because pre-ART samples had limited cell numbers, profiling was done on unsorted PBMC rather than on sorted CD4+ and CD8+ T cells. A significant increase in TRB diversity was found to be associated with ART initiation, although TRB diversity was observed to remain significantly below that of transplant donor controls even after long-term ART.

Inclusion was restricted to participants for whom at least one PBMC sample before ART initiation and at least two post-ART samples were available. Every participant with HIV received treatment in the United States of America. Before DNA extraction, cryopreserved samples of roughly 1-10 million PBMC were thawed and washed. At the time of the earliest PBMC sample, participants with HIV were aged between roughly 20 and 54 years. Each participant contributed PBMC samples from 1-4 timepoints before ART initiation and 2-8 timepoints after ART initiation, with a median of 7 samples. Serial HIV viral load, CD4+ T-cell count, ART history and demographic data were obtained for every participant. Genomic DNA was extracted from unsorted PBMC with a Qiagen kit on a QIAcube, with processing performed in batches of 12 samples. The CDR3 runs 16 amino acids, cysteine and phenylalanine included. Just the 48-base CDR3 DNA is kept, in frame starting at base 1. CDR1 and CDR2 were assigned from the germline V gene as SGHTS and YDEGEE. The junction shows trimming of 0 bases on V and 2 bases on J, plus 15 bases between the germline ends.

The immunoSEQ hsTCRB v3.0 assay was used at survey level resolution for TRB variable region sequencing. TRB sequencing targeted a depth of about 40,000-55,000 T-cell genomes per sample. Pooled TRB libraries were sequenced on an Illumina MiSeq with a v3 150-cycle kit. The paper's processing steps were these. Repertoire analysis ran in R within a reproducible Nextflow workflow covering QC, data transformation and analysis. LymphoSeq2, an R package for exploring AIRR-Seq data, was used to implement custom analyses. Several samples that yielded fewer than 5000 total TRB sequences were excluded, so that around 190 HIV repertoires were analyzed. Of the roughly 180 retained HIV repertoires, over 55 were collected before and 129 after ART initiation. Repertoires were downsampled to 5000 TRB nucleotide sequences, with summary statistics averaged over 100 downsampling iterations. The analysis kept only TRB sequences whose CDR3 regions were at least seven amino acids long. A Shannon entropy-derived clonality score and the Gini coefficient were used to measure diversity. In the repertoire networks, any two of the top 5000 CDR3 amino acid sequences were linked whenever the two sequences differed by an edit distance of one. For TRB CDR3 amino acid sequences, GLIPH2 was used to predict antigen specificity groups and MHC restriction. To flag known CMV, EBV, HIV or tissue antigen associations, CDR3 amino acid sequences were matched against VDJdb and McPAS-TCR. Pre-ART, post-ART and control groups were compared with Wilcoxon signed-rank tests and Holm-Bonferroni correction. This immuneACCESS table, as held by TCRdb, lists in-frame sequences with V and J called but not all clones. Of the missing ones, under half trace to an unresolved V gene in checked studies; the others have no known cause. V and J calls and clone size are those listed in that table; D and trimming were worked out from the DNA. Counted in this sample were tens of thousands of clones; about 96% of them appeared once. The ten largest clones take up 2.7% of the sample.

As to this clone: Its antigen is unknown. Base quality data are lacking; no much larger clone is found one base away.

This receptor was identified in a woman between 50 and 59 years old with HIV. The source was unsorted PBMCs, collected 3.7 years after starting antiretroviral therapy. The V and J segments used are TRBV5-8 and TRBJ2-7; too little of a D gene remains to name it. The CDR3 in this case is CASSLAGRVLTYEQYF. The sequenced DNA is TGTGCCAGCAGCTTGGCCGGCCGGGTACTGACCTACGAGCAGTACTTC.